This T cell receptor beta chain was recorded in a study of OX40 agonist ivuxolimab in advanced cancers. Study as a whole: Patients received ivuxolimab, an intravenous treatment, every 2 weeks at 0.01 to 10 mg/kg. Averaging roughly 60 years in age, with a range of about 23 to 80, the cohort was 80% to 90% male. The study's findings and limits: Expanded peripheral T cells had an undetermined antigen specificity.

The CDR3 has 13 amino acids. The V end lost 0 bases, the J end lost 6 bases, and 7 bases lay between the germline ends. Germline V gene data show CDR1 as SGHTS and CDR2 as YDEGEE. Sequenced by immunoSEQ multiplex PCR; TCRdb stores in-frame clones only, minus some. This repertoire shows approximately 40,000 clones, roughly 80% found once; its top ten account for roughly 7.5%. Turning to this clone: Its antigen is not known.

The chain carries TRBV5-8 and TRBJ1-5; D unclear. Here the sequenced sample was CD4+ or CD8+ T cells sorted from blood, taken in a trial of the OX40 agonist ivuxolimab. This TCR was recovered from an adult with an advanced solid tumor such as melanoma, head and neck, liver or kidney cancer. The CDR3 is CASSLVWTQPQHF. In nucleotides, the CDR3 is TGTGCCAGCAGCTTGGTATGGACTCAGCCCCAGCATTTT.